These 29 T cell receptor beta chains originate from one sample sequenced in a study of T cells after posttransplantation cyclophosphamide. A marrow graft followed busulfan-fludarabine conditioning, with cyclophosphamide on days +3 and +4. This table comes from immunoSEQ multiplex PCR, and its TCRdb copy is limited to in-frame clones, with some not included. The profile shows over 7,000 clones, roughly 82% of them singletons. The sample consisted of CD4+ T cells sorted from blood, taken 950 to 1,200 days after allogeneic stem cell transplant with posttransplant cyclophosphamide. The receptors derive from a female patient between 40 and 50 years old who received an allogeneic stem cell transplant from a related donor, was CMV-positive, and had no GVHD. Some T cells may be transferred from the graft donor.

V gene TRBV2 combines with J gene TRBJ2-5, with 9 positions matching TRBD1. With V trimmed by 6 bases and J by 1 base, 6 bases remained unmatched. Germline lookup yields CDR1 SNHLY and CDR2 FYNNEI. This CDR3 is 15 amino acids long. The CDR3 DNA follows: TGTGCCAGCAGCCGGGACAGGGCCTTCCAAGAGACCCAGTACTTC. It specifies CASSRDRAFQETQYF. The whole variable domain, filled in from reference TRBV2 and TRBJ2-5, reads EPEVTQTPSHQVTQMGQEVILRCVPISNHLYFYWYRQILGQKVEFLVSFYNNEISEKSEIFDDQFSVERPDGSNFTLKIRSTKLEDSAMYFCASSRDRAFQETQYFGPGTRLLVL.

This clone appeared once. V gene TRBV6-1 combines with J gene TRBJ2-1; 7 bases fit TRBD2. J lost 2 bases, V lost 2 bases, and 6 bases had no gene match. Germline V gives CDR1 MNHNS, CDR2 SASEGT. This CDR3 spans 16 amino acids. Here the CDR3 DNA reads TGTGCCAGCAGTGAAAGGGGCGGGGGAACCTACAATGAGCAGTTCTTC. It is translated as CASSERGGGTYNEQFF.

The rearrangement uses TRBV18 and TRBJ2-7; TRBD1 aligns across 7 bases. This CDR3 contains 16 residues. V trimming: 2 bases; J trimming: 2 bases; junction bases outside the gene matches: 9. Germline V CDR1 and CDR2: KGHSH, LQKENI. In nucleotides, the CDR3 is TGTGCCAGCTCACCATACAGCCGGACAGGCCCCTACGAGCAGTACTTC. This encodes CASSPYSRTGPYEQYF.

The V gene is TRBV5-1, the J gene TRBJ2-2, with 7 positions matching TRBD2. The CDR3 is made up of 17 amino acids. Germline V gene lookup returns CDR1 SGHRS and CDR2 YFSETQ. Trimming removed 0 bases from V and 2 bases from J; junction bases left unmatched: 7. CDR3 sequence reads: CASSLAELAVNTGELFF. In nucleotides, the CDR3 is TGCGCCAGCAGCTTGGCCGAGCTAGCGGTTAACACCGGGGAGCTGTTTTTT.

V and J are TRBV2 and TRBJ1-5; weak D call: TRBD1 (5 bases). V shed 2 bases and J shed 7 bases, with 15 bases lying between them. Germline CDR1 reads SNHLY; CDR2 reads FYNNEI. The CDR3 runs 15 residues. The CDR3 loop is CASSEWGRRGQPQHF. DNA of the CDR3: TGTGCCAGCAGTGAATGGGGCAGGCGTGGGCAGCCCCAGCATTTT.

The chain has TRBV15 and TRBJ2-3; D unresolved. Germline CDR1 and CDR2: LNHNV and YYDKDF (reference sequence). Trimming stripped 3 bases from V and 0 bases from J, with 10 bases between. CDR3 size: 15 residues. CDR3 loop: CATSSRSTSTDTQYF. CDR3 nucleotide sequence: TGTGCCACCAGCAGTAGATCCACTAGCACAGATACGCAGTATTTT.

V usage is TRBV7-8 and J usage is TRBJ1-5, with D unresolved. V gave up 4 bases and J gave up 5 bases, with 6 bases separating them. The CDR3 consists of 12 residues. Per the germline V gene, CDR1 is SGHVS and CDR2 is FQNEAQ. The CDR3 loop reads CASSSPYQPQHF. In nucleotides, the CDR3 is TGTGCCAGCAGCTCCCCGTATCAGCCCCAGCATTTT.

The gene calls are TRBV6-6 and TRBJ2-1; tentatively, D is TRBD2 (6 bases). The germline CDR1 and CDR2 sequences are MNHNY and SVGAGI (reference sequence). Between the trimmed V and J ends, which lost 2 bases and 7 bases, there was a span of 18 bases. This CDR3 has 16 amino acids. In DNA form, the CDR3 reads TGTGCCAGCAGTTACCCCATAGTTACAGGAGGGAATGAGCAGTTCTTC. This gives the protein CASSYPIVTGGNEQFF.

This clone has just a few counts. This rearrangement joins TRBV6-1 to TRBJ2-3; possibly TRBD2 for D (5 bases). This CDR3 comprises 14 residues. CDR1 MNHNS and CDR2 SASEGT come from the germline V gene. The V and J ends lost 7 bases and 4 bases respectively, with 15 bases between them. Here the CDR3 reads CASKILPRADTQYF. In nucleotides, the CDR3 is TGTGCCAGCAAAATACTTCCGAGGGCAGATACGCAGTATTTT.

The chain links TRBV27 to TRBJ1-6, with D tentatively TRBD1 (5 bases). From germline, CDR1 is MNHEY and CDR2 SMNVEV (reference sequence). The CDR3 sequence is 15 residues long. V lost 3 bases to trimming and J lost 4 bases, with 10 bases between them. The CDR3 loop is CASSLVGGYNSPLHF. The CDR3 DNA reads TGTGCCAGCAGTTTGGTCGGGGGGTATAATTCACCCCTCCACTTT.

The chain joins TRBV6-5 to TRBJ1-1; 9 nucleotides align to TRBD1. This CDR3 has 13 residues. The germline gives CDR1 MNHEY, CDR2 SVGAGI. The J segment lost 4 bases and the V segment lost 7 bases, leaving 4 bases of the junction unmatched. The chain's CDR3 is CASKGQGITEAFF. DNA of the CDR3: TGTGCCAGCAAAGGACAGGGGATCACTGAAGCTTTCTTT.

This clone was observed a few times. CDR3 sequence: CASSLLRSGNTIYF. The CDR3 DNA follows: TGTGCCAGCAGCTTACTTCGCTCTGGAAACACCATATATTTT. V is TRBV5-5 and J is TRBJ1-3, with no clear D. V lost 2 bases and J 0 bases, leaving 6 bases between the germline ends. The CDR3 is made up of 14 amino acids. CDR1 is SGHKS and CDR2 is YYEKEE in the germline V gene (reference sequence).

The chain has TRBV5-1 and TRBJ1-1, with D perhaps matching TRBD1 (5 bases). The V gene lost 4 bases and the J gene lost 0 bases, with 13 bases spanning the gap. There are 15 residues in the CDR3. CDR1 SGHRS and CDR2 YFSETQ come from the germline V gene. CDR3 nucleotides: TGCGCCAGCAGCCAGACGACAGTGATGAACACTGAAGCTTTCTTT. Its translation: CASSQTTVMNTEAFF.

The chain has TRBV6-4 and TRBJ1-6; the D is unclear. Germline V CDR1 and CDR2: MRHNA, SNTAGT. The length of the CDR3 is 13 residues. The V end was cut by 3 bases, the J end by 7 bases, with 7 bases between. The CDR3 nucleotides are TGTGCCAGCAGTGAGTCCGGGAATTCACCCCTCCACTTT. It codes for CASSESGNSPLHF.

J is TRBJ1-2 and V is TRBV29-1; D is possibly TRBD1 (6 bases). The CDR3 contains 12 residues. Germline V gives CDR1 SQVTM, CDR2 ANQGSEA. The germline V and J ends were trimmed by 4 bases and 4 bases, with 10 bases remaining between them. The CDR3 is CSVAQGTYGYTF. The DNA of the CDR3 is TGCAGCGTTGCACAGGGTACCTATGGCTACACCTTC.

The chain joins TRBV7-7 to TRBJ2-1, with 7 nucleotides matching TRBD1. Looked up from germline, CDR1 is SSHAT and CDR2 is FNYEAQ (reference sequence). The CDR3 consists of 13 residues. V shed 5 bases and J 9 bases; nucleotides not matched to a gene: 7. CDR3 residues: CASSPDRETEQFF. DNA of the CDR3: TGTGCCAGCAGCCCAGACAGGGAAACTGAGCAGTTCTTC.

The chain recombines TRBV4-3 with TRBJ2-3; maybe TRBD2 (8 bases). V lost 0 bases and J 6 bases, leaving 19 bases between the germline ends. CDR1 and CDR2 from the germline V gene are LGHNA and YSLEER. This CDR3 region has 17 residues. The chain's CDR3 is CASSQDKGGGGTDTQYF. In nucleotides, the CDR3 is TGCGCCAGCAGCCAAGATAAAGGGGGCGGGGGGACCGATACGCAGTATTTT.

The chain couples TRBV4-2 to TRBJ1-4, with unresolved D. The CDR3 is made up of 14 amino acids. The V gene's germline CDR1 is LGHNA and CDR2 YNFKEQ. Trimming stripped 8 bases from V and 0 bases from J, with 10 bases between. CDR3 sequence reads: CASHGDATNEKLFF. Written as DNA, the CDR3 is TGTGCCAGCCACGGGGATGCAACTAATGAAAAACTGTTTTTT.

V usage is TRBV4-3 and J usage is TRBJ1-1; D uncertain. V lost 0 bases and J lost 3, with 14 bases in between. The germline V gene encodes CDR1 LGHNA and CDR2 YSLEER. The CDR3 is 16 residues long. This CDR3 reads CASSQERGRADTEAFF. CDR3 nucleotide sequence: TGCGCCAGCAGCCAAGAGCGGGGAAGGGCGGACACTGAAGCTTTCTTT.

The chain has TRBV27 and TRBJ1-4; D remains unclear. CDR3 length: 16 amino acids. The V gene's germline CDR1 is MNHEY and CDR2 SMNVEV (reference sequence). The V gene lost 5 bases and the J gene lost 11 bases, with 24 bases spanning the gap. CDR3 DNA: TGTGCCAGCAGTCAAGTCGGGGTTGGTGGGTTTGGGAAACTGTTTTTT. This gives the protein CASSQVGVGGFGKLFF.

Comment on this clone: Other DNA sequences in this sample translate to the same CDR3. The CDR3 nucleotides are TGTGCCAGCAGTCAGACGGACAGTGGGTATGGCTACACCTTC. It translates to CASSQTDSGYGYTF. The rearrangement uses TRBV6-4 and TRBJ1-2, with D perhaps matching TRBD1 (6 bases). CDR1 MRHNA and CDR2 SNTAGT come from the germline V gene. Trimming removed 5 bases from V and 5 bases from J, with 15 bases in between. This CDR3 is built from 14 residues.

This chain joins TRBV5-4 and TRBJ2-3; 13 bases align to TRBD2. This CDR3 is built from 17 residues. J lost 9 bases, V lost 3 bases, and 13 bases had no gene match. Germline values: CDR1 SGHNT, CDR2 YYREEE (reference sequence). In DNA form, the CDR3 reads TGTGCCAGCAGCTCGTCGGCCGGGACTAGCGGGGTTGCGACGCAGTATTTT. Translation: CASSSSAGTSGVATQYF.

The chain uses TRBV9 and TRBJ1-1, with D perhaps matching TRBD1 (5 bases). V lost 0 bases to trimming and J lost 6 bases, with 12 bases between them. CDR1 and CDR2 from the germline V gene are SGDLS and YYNGEE. This CDR3 spans 14 amino acids. CDR3 in DNA: TGTGCCAGCAGCGTAGACGGGGGTGGGTCTGAAGCTTTCTTT. It codes for CASSVDGGGSEAFF.

This chain joins TRBV6-1 and TRBJ2-2; 8 nucleotides match TRBD2. CDR3 length equals 14 residues. Per germline, CDR1 MNHNS and CDR2 SASEGT. J was trimmed by 7 bases and V by 4 bases; bases with no gene match: 5. CDR3 sequence: CASSAGGPGGELFF. The CDR3 region has the DNA TGTGCCAGCAGTGCGGGGGGGCCTGGCGGGGAGCTGTTTTTT.

The chain recombines TRBV7-3 with TRBJ2-5; D perhaps matches TRBD1 (5 bases). The CDR3 spans 13 residues. V was pared by 1 base and J by 2 bases, with 5 bases between. Germline V CDR1 and CDR2: SGHTA, FQGTGA. The CDR3 DNA follows: TGTGCCAGCAGCTTAAACAGGCAAGAGACCCAGTACTTC. Residues: CASSLNRQETQYF.

Here the CDR3 reads CASSFPGIVGETQYF. The CDR3 nucleotides are TGTGCCAGCAGCTTCCCGGGGATTGTAGGAGAGACCCAGTACTTC. The rearrangement joins TRBV5-4 to TRBJ2-5, with D possibly matching TRBD2 (5 bases). Trimming left V 2 bases short and J 4 bases short, with 15 bases between. CDR3 length equals 15 residues. Germline V gene data show CDR1 as SGHNT and CDR2 as YYREEE (reference sequence).

On this clone itself: Other DNA variants within this sample encode the same CDR3. V and J are TRBV19 and TRBJ1-6; D might be TRBD1 (6 bases). Germline V gives CDR1 LNHDA, CDR2 SQIVND (reference sequence). V was cut by 5 bases and J by 8 bases, with 19 bases left in between. The CDR3 covers 16 residues. In DNA, the CDR3 is TGTGCCAGTAGTCTAAACCCGGGACAACGGTATTCACCCCTCCACTTT. Translation gives CASSLNPGQRYSPLHF.

The chain links TRBV7-8 to TRBJ2-1; D uncertain. The V end was cut by 3 bases, the J end by 6 bases, with 9 bases between. Germline assignment: CDR1 SGHVS and CDR2 FQNEAQ. The CDR3 consists of 13 residues. CDR3 protein: CASSLSPFNEQFF. DNA for the CDR3: TGTGCCAGCAGCTTGAGTCCCTTCAATGAGCAGTTCTTC.

The V call is TRBV4-2, the J call TRBJ2-7, with 7 bases lining up with TRBD1. V was pared by 1 base and J by 3 bases, with 6 bases of the junction left unmatched. The CDR3 has 15 amino acids. Germline-derived CDR1 and CDR2 are LGHNA and YNFKEQ. CDR3 sequence (DNA): TGTGCCAGCAGCCAAGGCGACAGGGACCTCTACGAGCAGTACTTC. Translated: CASSQGDRDLYEQYF.